This TCR beta chain is from a study of identical twins. A few counts support this clonotype. V lost 3 bases and J 4 bases, leaving 13 bases between the germline ends. Germline V gene sequence: CDR1 SQVTM, CDR2 ANQGSEA. This CDR3 is built from 14 residues. TCRdb processed the 5' RACE reads anew with MiXCR; each CDR3 protein has one entry. This sample has about 490,000 distinct CDR3 sequences; approximately 14% occur once, and the top ten carry 0.44%. This sample was shared with a second study, whose subject was yellow fever vaccine responses in identical twins. That work states: Twins reportedly showed a vaccine T cell response that seemed partly convergent and partly personalized.

This chain links TRBV29-1 with TRBJ1-3; a possible D gene is TRBD1 (5 bases). The TCR sequence derives from a woman aged 18-30 years in good health. Sequences were obtained from CD4+ T cells sorted from blood. The CDR3 loop is CSVDKGLGGNTIYF. In nucleotides, the CDR3 is TGCAGCGTTGACAAGGGGCTGGGGGGAAACACCATATATTTT.